These T cell receptor beta chains were read from a single sample in a study of blood T cell repertoires in COVID-19. Produced via immunoSEQ multiplex PCR; TCRdb's table is partial and in-frame only. This sample has approximately 450,000 clones; approximately 92% occur once, and the top ten carry roughly 1.1%. Source material: PBMCs or T cells enriched from blood (not recorded which). These receptors were taken from a man in his thirties or forties who had recovered from COVID-19. CDR3s include the opening cysteine and the closing phenylalanine or tryptophan. Fields, in order: clone size, V gene, D gene, J gene, CDR3 protein, CDR3 DNA. A D gene is named only where the DNA matches it firmly. Clone size is not always given. Where it is, it says once, few, many or a class for expanded clones.

abundance: -; v_gene: TRBV2; d_gene: -; j_gene: TRBJ2-7; CDR3aa: CALGASELNEQYF; CDR3nt: TGTGCCTTAGGGGCTTCTGAGCTGAACGAGCAGTACTTC
abundance: -; v_gene: TRBV5-1; d_gene: -; j_gene: TRBJ1-5; CDR3aa: CASSLVRDSNQPQHF; CDR3nt: TGCGCCAGCAGCTTGGTCAGGGATAGCAATCAGCCCCAGCATTTT
abundance: -; v_gene: TRBV25-1; d_gene: TRBD2; j_gene: TRBJ2-7; CDR3aa: CASSEGSGRDMFYEQYF; CDR3nt: TGTGCCAGCAGTGAAGGTAGCGGGAGGGACATGTTCTACGAGCAGTACTTC
abundance: -; v_gene: TRBV5-1; d_gene: -; j_gene: TRBJ2-7; CDR3aa: CASSRAQGSSYEQYF; CDR3nt: TGCGCCAGCAGCAGAGCGCAGGGGTCCAGCTACGAGCAGTACTTC
abundance: -; v_gene: TRBV12-5; d_gene: TRBD1; j_gene: TRBJ1-1; CDR3aa: CASGRQGRTEAFF; CDR3nt: TGTGCTAGTGGTCGACAGGGTCGAACTGAAGCTTTCTTT
abundance: -; v_gene: TRBV7-9; d_gene: -; j_gene: TRBJ1-1; CDR3aa: CASSPFWGTAEAFF; CDR3nt: TGTGCCAGCAGCCCATTTTGGGGCACGGCTGAAGCTTTCTTT
abundance: -; v_gene: TRBV5-1; d_gene: -; j_gene: TRBJ2-6; CDR3aa: CASSPWGGAGANVLTF; CDR3nt: TGCGCCAGCAGCCCATGGGGGGGCGCTGGGGCCAACGTCCTGACTTTC
abundance: -; v_gene: TRBV5-5; d_gene: TRBD2; j_gene: TRBJ2-1; CDR3aa: CASVLYGGSLGNEQFF; CDR3nt: TGTGCCAGCGTCCTCTACGGCGGGAGCTTAGGCAATGAGCAGTTCTTC
abundance: -; v_gene: TRBV28; d_gene: TRBD1; j_gene: TRBJ1-4; CDR3aa: CASSPWTGYSEKLFF; CDR3nt: TGTGCCAGCAGTCCGTGGACAGGGTATAGTGAAAAACTGTTTTTT
abundance: -; v_gene: TRBV30; d_gene: -; j_gene: TRBJ2-7; CDR3aa: CACQQFTYEQYF; CDR3nt: TGTGCCTGTCAACAGTTTACCTACGAGCAGTACTTC
abundance: -; v_gene: TRBV19; d_gene: -; j_gene: TRBJ2-7; CDR3aa: CASSIAQFYEQYF; CDR3nt: TGTGCCAGTAGTATAGCCCAGTTCTACGAGCAGTACTTC
abundance: -; v_gene: TRBV28; d_gene: TRBD2; j_gene: TRBJ2-7; CDR3aa: CASRGAGGPSYEQYF; CDR3nt: TGTGCCAGCAGGGGAGCGGGAGGTCCCTCCTACGAGCAGTACTTC
abundance: few; v_gene: TRBV10-1; d_gene: TRBD2; j_gene: TRBJ2-5; CDR3aa: CASSDSGRATETQYF; CDR3nt: TGCGCCAGCAGTGACTCCGGGAGGGCCACGGAGACCCAGTACTTC
abundance: -; v_gene: TRBV5-1; d_gene: TRBD2; j_gene: TRBJ2-3; CDR3aa: CASSLNGGRDTDTQYF; CDR3nt: TGCGCCAGCAGCCTAAATGGCGGGAGGGACACAGATACGCAGTATTTT
abundance: -; v_gene: TRBV2; d_gene: TRBD1; j_gene: TRBJ1-5; CDR3aa: CASTGGGNQPQHF; CDR3nt: TGTGCCAGTACAGGGGGCGGAAATCAGCCCCAGCATTTT
abundance: -; v_gene: TRBV10-3; d_gene: TRBD1; j_gene: TRBJ1-2; CDR3aa: CAIRTGEEYGYTF; CDR3nt: TGTGCCATCAGGACAGGGGAGGAGTATGGCTACACCTTC
abundance: -; v_gene: TRBV19; d_gene: -; j_gene: TRBJ1-3; CDR3aa: CASTNRVVSSGNTIYF; CDR3nt: TGTGCCAGTACCAACCGGGTCGTAAGCTCTGGAAACACCATATATTTT
abundance: -; v_gene: TRBV3-1/TRBV3-2; d_gene: TRBD1; j_gene: TRBJ1-6; CDR3aa: CASSPHLRTGVSPLHF; CDR3nt: TGTGCCAGCAGCCCGCACTTGCGGACAGGGGTTTCACCCCTCCACTTT
abundance: -; v_gene: TRBV7-9; d_gene: TRBD2; j_gene: TRBJ2-1; CDR3aa: CASSLREGGIDEQFF; CDR3nt: TGTGCCAGCAGCTTACGGGAGGGCGGTATCGATGAGCAGTTCTTC
abundance: -; v_gene: TRBV5-4; d_gene: -; j_gene: TRBJ2-1; CDR3aa: CASSSGHGGDEQFF; CDR3nt: TGTGCCAGCAGCTCTGGACACGGTGGGGATGAGCAGTTCTTC
abundance: -; v_gene: TRBV5-1; d_gene: TRBD1; j_gene: TRBJ1-2; CDR3aa: CASSGGQGAIGYTF; CDR3nt: TGCGCCAGCAGCGGAGGACAGGGGGCAATCGGCTACACCTTC
abundance: -; v_gene: TRBV19; d_gene: -; j_gene: TRBJ1-5; CDR3aa: CASSFGDYQPQHF; CDR3nt: TGTGCCAGTAGTTTCGGGGACTATCAGCCCCAGCATTTT
abundance: once; v_gene: TRBV28; d_gene: -; j_gene: TRBJ1-5; CDR3aa: CASSSGLYSNQPQHF; CDR3nt: TGTGCCAGCAGTTCGGGACTGTATAGCAATCAGCCCCAGCATTTT
abundance: -; v_gene: TRBV15; d_gene: TRBD2; j_gene: TRBJ2-3; CDR3aa: CATSTGLAGVNTQYF; CDR3nt: TGTGCCACCAGCACCGGACTAGCGGGAGTAAATACGCAGTATTTT
abundance: -; v_gene: TRBV10-3; d_gene: TRBD1; j_gene: TRBJ2-3; CDR3aa: CATILGTGDTQYF; CDR3nt: TGTGCCACCATCTTGGGGACAGGAGATACGCAGTATTTT
abundance: -; v_gene: TRBV11-3; d_gene: -; j_gene: TRBJ1-1; CDR3aa: CASSFTRVGEAFF; CDR3nt: TGTGCCAGCAGCTTTACACGGGTCGGTGAAGCTTTCTTT
abundance: -; v_gene: TRBV24-1; d_gene: -; j_gene: TRBJ1-2; CDR3aa: CATRGGGDYGYTF; CDR3nt: TGTGCCACCAGGGGGGGAGGAGACTATGGCTACACCTTC
abundance: -; v_gene: TRBV7-8; d_gene: TRBD1; j_gene: TRBJ1-4; CDR3aa: CAPPGTVRNEKLFF; CDR3nt: TGTGCCCCCCCCGGGACAGTACGTAATGAAAAACTGTTTTTT
abundance: -; v_gene: TRBV11-2; d_gene: -; j_gene: TRBJ1-4; CDR3aa: CASSGGWGEKLFF; CDR3nt: TGTGCCAGCAGCGGGGGGTGGGGAGAAAAACTGTTTTTT
abundance: -; v_gene: TRBV7-9; d_gene: -; j_gene: TRBJ2-2; CDR3aa: CASSPTGSDTGELFF; CDR3nt: TGTGCCAGCAGCCCGACAGGATCTGACACCGGGGAGCTGTTTTTT
abundance: -; v_gene: TRBV10-3; d_gene: -; j_gene: TRBJ1-1; CDR3aa: CAISDRTVNTEAFF; CDR3nt: TGTGCCATCAGTGACAGGACAGTGAACACTGAAGCTTTCTTT
abundance: -; v_gene: TRBV7-2; d_gene: TRBD1; j_gene: TRBJ2-7; CDR3aa: CASSLEGALTYEQYF; CDR3nt: TGTGCCAGCAGCTTAGAGGGGGCTTTGACCTACGAGCAGTACTTC
abundance: -; v_gene: TRBV7-9; d_gene: -; j_gene: TRBJ1-3; CDR3aa: CASTRVGGNTIYF; CDR3nt: TGTGCCAGCACGCGGGTAGGTGGAAACACCATATATTTT
abundance: -; v_gene: TRBV10-3; d_gene: -; j_gene: TRBJ2-2; CDR3aa: CAISEDYKTGELFF; CDR3nt: TGTGCCATCAGTGAGGATTACAAGACCGGGGAGCTGTTTTTT
abundance: -; v_gene: TRBV30; d_gene: -; j_gene: TRBJ2-3; CDR3aa: CAWSTADTQYF; CDR3nt: TGTGCCTGGTCAACAGCAGATACGCAGTATTTT